This T cell receptor (beta chain) is from a study of T cells in Graves' hyperthyroidism and ophthalmopathy. This clonotype appeared a few times. This CDR3 has 15 residues. V lost 2 bases to trimming and J lost 7 bases; unmatched junction nucleotides: 11. The V gene's germline CDR1 is SGDLS and CDR2 YYNGEE. The source material, RNA transcripts, was used to amplify TCR beta CDR3 regions. HTBI primers were the set used in a first-round RT-PCR of the TCR CDR3. TCRdb itself ran the multiplex PCR reads through MiXCR, one entry per CDR3 protein. This table has about 520,000 distinct CDR3 sequences, around 22% appearing once.

Sequencing was performed on blood. The chain employs TRBV9 and TRBJ2-7; 8 bases are a match to TRBD1. This receptor was obtained from a woman aged 30 to 39 with Graves' ophthalmopathy. The CDR3 loop is CASSVEGRGQGEQYF. The CDR3 nucleotides read TGTGCCAGCAGCGTGGAGGGCAGGGGGCAGGGGGAGCAGTACTTC.